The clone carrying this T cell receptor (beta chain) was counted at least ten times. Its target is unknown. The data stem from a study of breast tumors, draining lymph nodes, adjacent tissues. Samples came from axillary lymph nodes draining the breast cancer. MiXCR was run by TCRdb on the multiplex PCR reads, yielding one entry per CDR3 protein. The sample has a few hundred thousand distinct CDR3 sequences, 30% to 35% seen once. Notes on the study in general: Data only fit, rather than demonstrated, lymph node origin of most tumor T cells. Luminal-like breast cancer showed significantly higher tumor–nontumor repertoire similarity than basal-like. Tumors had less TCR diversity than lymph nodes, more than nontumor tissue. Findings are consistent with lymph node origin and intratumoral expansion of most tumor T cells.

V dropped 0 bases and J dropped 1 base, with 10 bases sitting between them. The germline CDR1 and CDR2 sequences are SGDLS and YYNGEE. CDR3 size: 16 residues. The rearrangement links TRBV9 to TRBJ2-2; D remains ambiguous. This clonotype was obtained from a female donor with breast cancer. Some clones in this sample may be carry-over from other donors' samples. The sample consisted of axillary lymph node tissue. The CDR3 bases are TGTGCCAGCAGCGTAGCTTCCTCGTTGAACACCGGGGAGCTGTTTTTT. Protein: CASSVASSLNTGELFF.